In this sample, the clone carrying this TCR beta chain turned up a few times. Its antigen is still unknown. This specimen comes from a study of T cells after yellow fever vaccination. Study background: Preparation of fractions with low cell numbers was performed using SMART-Seq v4 Ultra Low Input.

Findings and limits, study-wide: Relatively few clonotypes were ones that appeared in both CD4 and CD8 compartments. Peak timing came faster in the weaker secondary response, day 5 versus 15.

Each CDR3 protein gets one entry after TCRdb re-called the 5' RACE reads with MiXCR. The repertoire holds hundreds of thousands of distinct CDR3 sequences, with 9.5% to 15% as singletons. This CDR3 has 12 residues. Germline loops: CDR1 MNHEY, CDR2 SMNVEV (reference sequence). V lost 6 bases, J lost 11 bases, and 11 bases lay in between. This TCR was recovered from a man aged 18 to 29 who received the YFV17D yellow fever vaccine. The specimen comprised CD4+ T cells sorted from PBMCs, sampled 15 days after the yellow fever booster vaccination. The chain uses TRBV27 and TRBJ1-6; D is possibly TRBD1 (5 bases). The DNA of the CDR3 is TGTGCCAGCAGCGAGCGGGGGACACCCCTCCACTTT. Translated, it gives CASSERGTPLHF.